Here is one T cell receptor beta chain with its context. What it binds is not known. The sample originates from a study of human versus mouse CDR3 diversity and MHC coevolution. Study context: Reportedly, immunoSEQ detects one in 200,000 T cells with minimized PCR bias.

Whole-study findings and limits: Some 1.5 million TCR beta clonotypes were estimated for humans, the largest repertoire.

Clones were sequenced by immunoSEQ multiplex PCR, and TCRdb holds only the in-frame ones, with some missing. The sample lists about 81,000 clones; approximately 92% were seen once. There are 15 residues in the CDR3. Trimming removed 1 base from V and 6 bases from J, with 13 bases in between. Germline lookup yields CDR1 SGHTA and CDR2 FQGTGA. The chain is built from TRBV7-3 and TRBJ2-1; weak D call: TRBD2 (6 bases). The receptor's source is a person aged 30-69 years in good health. Sequencing was carried out using naive CD4+ T cells from blood. Subset indicated: CD45RO-negative CD62L-positive naive CD4 T cells. CDR3 bases: TGTGCCAGCAGCTTAAATCGGGAGTCCCCCAATGAGCAGTTCTTC. Translation gives CASSLNRESPNEQFF.